This T cell receptor (beta chain) was documented in a study of vaccination effects on CD4 cells after COVID-19. About the study: Wells of roughly 2.1 million PBMC each were grown with roughly 10 IU/ml IL-2 and roughly 10 ug/ml peptides.

Sequencing used immunoSEQ multiplex PCR; TCRdb keeps in-frame clones, though not all of them. Of 50,000 to 60,000 clones listed, about three quarters were seen once; the top ten hold 2.5% to 3.5%. Scientists isolated CD4+ T cells after a roughly ten-day culture period ended. Both day 3 and day 7 saw half the medium replaced with IL-2 medium. This clone was seen a few times. Its matching antigen is unknown. This TCR was sampled from a human donor who received a COVID-19 vaccine. The sample was CD4+ T cells from PBMCs cultured without peptide, taken before COVID-19 vaccination.

The CDR3 DNA reads TGTGCCATCAGTCAAGGGGCATGGGGGACTGAAGCTTTCTTT. The encoded protein is CAISQGAWGTEAFF. The chain employs TRBV10-3 and TRBJ1-1, with D possibly TRBD1 on 5 matching bases. Trimming left V 5 bases short and J 5 bases short, with 15 bases between. CDR3 length: 14 residues. CDR1 and CDR2 from the germline V gene are ENHRY and SYGVKD.